Listed below are T cell receptor beta chains from one sample, sequenced in a study of T-cell memory formation after mild COVID-19. TCRdb redid the calling of the 5' RACE reads with MiXCR, one entry per CDR3 protein. The table lists 40,000 to 60,000 distinct CDR3 sequences, approximately 7.6% of them singletons, with roughly 1.5% in the top ten. The material sequenced was PBMCs or a T cell subset sorted from them (not recorded which). Receptors originate from a man younger than 30 who had mild COVID-19 (a few samples of this study predate the infection). Cell type and time point are not known. The CDR3 runs from the conserved cysteine through the conserved F or W. A D gene is named only where the DNA matches it firmly. Only some rows state a clone size, as once, few, many or a class for expanded clones.

abundance: few
j_gene: TRBJ1-4
v_gene: TRBV7-9
d_gene: TRBD1
CDR3nt: TGTGCCAGCAGATCGACAGGGTTTAATGAAAAACTGTTTTTT
CDR3aa: CASRSTGFNEKLFF

abundance: -
j_gene: TRBJ2-7
v_gene: TRBV29-1
d_gene: TRBD1
CDR3nt: TGCAGCGCCATACGGGACAGCTCTGTGAACGAGCAGTACTTC
CDR3aa: CSAIRDSSVNEQYF

abundance: few
j_gene: TRBJ2-5
v_gene: TRBV13
d_gene: TRBD2
CDR3nt: TGTGCCAGCAGGACTAGCGGGGGGCTCGAGACCCAGTACTTC
CDR3aa: CASRTSGGLETQYF

abundance: many
j_gene: TRBJ1-4
v_gene: TRBV12-3/TRBV12-4
d_gene: -
CDR3nt: TGTGCCAGCAGTTTAGAAGGCCGGCCCCGCTTTTTT
CDR3aa: CASSLEGRPRFF

abundance: many
j_gene: TRBJ2-1
v_gene: TRBV3-1
d_gene: -
CDR3nt: TGTGCCAGCAGCCAAGATCCCGGGACCCATGAGCAGTTCTTC
CDR3aa: CASSQDPGTHEQFF

abundance: -
j_gene: TRBJ2-3
v_gene: TRBV20-1
d_gene: -
CDR3nt: TGCAGTGCTAGAGTCCCCCAGGGTTTCGAGGGAGATACGCAGTATTTT
CDR3aa: CSARVPQGFEGDTQYF

abundance: -
j_gene: TRBJ1-2
v_gene: TRBV21-1
d_gene: -
CDR3nt: TGTGCCAGCAGCAAGAACCGGGACAGGGGAGACTATGGCTACACCTTC
CDR3aa: CASSKNRDRGDYGYTF

abundance: -
j_gene: TRBJ2-1
v_gene: TRBV12-3/TRBV12-4
d_gene: TRBD1
CDR3nt: TGTGCCAGCAGTGCACCGGGACAGGCCTACAATGAGCAGTTCTTC
CDR3aa: CASSAPGQAYNEQFF

abundance: -
j_gene: TRBJ2-3
v_gene: TRBV7-2
d_gene: -
CDR3nt: TGTGCCAGCAGCTTAGCGTGGCATACCACAGATACGCAGTATTTT
CDR3aa: CASSLAWHTTDTQYF

abundance: few
j_gene: TRBJ1-1
v_gene: TRBV28
d_gene: -
CDR3nt: TGTGCCAGCCGGCAATATAGGACTTCGGGGGCTTTCTTT
CDR3aa: CASRQYRTSGAFF

abundance: few
j_gene: TRBJ2-5
v_gene: TRBV25-1
d_gene: -
CDR3nt: TGTGCCAGCAGTGAGTCGATTGTGTCCAATATAGGGACCCAGTACTTC
CDR3aa: CASSESIVSNIGTQYF

abundance: few
j_gene: TRBJ2-1
v_gene: TRBV5-1
d_gene: -
CDR3nt: TGCGCCAGCAGGCCCGGGGGGCCGTCTAGCTATGAGCAGTTCTTC
CDR3aa: CASRPGGPSSYEQFF

abundance: -
j_gene: TRBJ1-1
v_gene: TRBV29-1
d_gene: TRBD1
CDR3nt: TGCAGCGTGCCGACAGGGGACGCGAACACTGAAGCTTTCTTT
CDR3aa: CSVPTGDANTEAFF

abundance: medium-sized
j_gene: TRBJ1-2
v_gene: TRBV6-5
d_gene: -
CDR3nt: TGTGCCAGCAGTTACTCGACCAGGGGAGGCTACACCTTC
CDR3aa: CASSYSTRGGYTF

abundance: -
j_gene: TRBJ2-7
v_gene: TRBV6-5
d_gene: -
CDR3nt: TGTGCCAGCAGTTACCACGCCTCCAGTGGGGGCGAGCAGTACTTC
CDR3aa: CASSYHASSGGEQYF

abundance: -
j_gene: TRBJ2-5
v_gene: TRBV9
d_gene: -
CDR3nt: TGTGCCAGCAGCCCTACTAGCCAAGAGACCCAGTACTTC
CDR3aa: CASSPTSQETQYF

abundance: -
j_gene: TRBJ1-1
v_gene: TRBV7-2
d_gene: -
CDR3nt: TGTGCCAGCAGCCCGTCCGGGACCTGGACTGAAGCTTTCTTT
CDR3aa: CASSPSGTWTEAFF

abundance: many
j_gene: TRBJ1-2
v_gene: TRBV3-1
d_gene: -
CDR3nt: TGTGCCAGCAGCCAATACTTCCGAGGCTACACCTTC
CDR3aa: CASSQYFRGYTF

abundance: many
j_gene: TRBJ2-4
v_gene: TRBV6-2/TRBV6-3
d_gene: -
CDR3nt: TGTGCCAGCAGTTCTCTCGAAAAAGCCAAAAACATTCAGTACTTC
CDR3aa: CASSSLEKAKNIQYF

abundance: -
j_gene: TRBJ1-5
v_gene: TRBV20-1
d_gene: TRBD1
CDR3nt: TGCAGTTCTCAGGGGGGCCCTGATCAGCCCCAGCATTTT
CDR3aa: CSSQGGPDQPQHF

abundance: many
j_gene: TRBJ2-5
v_gene: TRBV2
d_gene: -
CDR3nt: TGTGCCAGCAAGGGGGGATCGACCCAATTTGAGACCCAGTACTTC
CDR3aa: CASKGGSTQFETQYF

abundance: few
j_gene: TRBJ2-1
v_gene: TRBV7-2
d_gene: -
CDR3nt: TGTGCCAGCAGCTCCCGAGCTGACGCAAATGAGCAGTTCTTC
CDR3aa: CASSSRADANEQFF

abundance: many
j_gene: TRBJ2-5
v_gene: TRBV12-3/TRBV12-4
d_gene: -
CDR3nt: TGTGCCAGCAGCCAAGCACGGTACCAAGAGACCCAGTACTTC
CDR3aa: CASSQARYQETQYF

abundance: -
j_gene: TRBJ2-2
v_gene: TRBV7-3
d_gene: -
CDR3nt: TGTGCCAGCAGCTTGAACCAGGGAAGTGGGACCGGGGAGCTGTTTTTT
CDR3aa: CASSLNQGSGTGELFF